These 20 T cell receptor beta chains were all obtained from the same sample, sequenced in a study of blood T cells in healthy people across ages (dated by TCRdb to 2013 to 2016). Libraries came from 5' RACE. Sequencer: Illumina HiSeq 2500. A second PCR of 7 to 11 cycles was run with a J-beta primer mix and a sample-barcoded 5' primer. TCRdb reprocessing: public reads trimmed at Q25 with fastp, clones called with MiXCR, in-frame beta chains kept. Rows with one shared CDR3 protein collapse into an entry with the most common genes and DNA. For this sample there are 1.5 million to 2 million distinct CDR3 sequences; 25% to 30% appear just once. Jointly, the top ten make up roughly 8% of the sample. Sequencing was carried out using blood. These receptor sequences come from a woman in her 30s in good health.

This clonotype has a count of ten or more. One end of the junction is discordant with germline, which a read error may explain. The rearrangement joins TRBV20-1 to TRBJ2-7; D ambiguous. There are 14 residues in the CDR3. Germline V CDR1 and CDR2: DFQATT, SNEGSKA (reference sequence). DNA for the CDR3: TGCAGTGCTAGAGTGCGGCCGACCTCCGACGAGCAGTACTTC. This encodes CSARVRPTSDEQYF.

The chain is built from TRBV10-2 and TRBJ1-1, with 9 bases that match TRBD1. V was pared by 5 bases and J by 0 bases, with 13 bases of the junction left unmatched. CDR3 size: 18 residues. Looked up from germline, CDR1 is WSHSY and CDR2 is SAAADI. CDR3: CASSTTTGTGRMNTEAFF. The DNA of the CDR3 is TGCGCCAGCAGTACAACGACCGGGACAGGGAGGATGAACACTGAAGCTTTCTTT.

This clonotype was observed once. One base away lies a much larger clone, so this may be a sequencing read error. The V and J genes are TRBV4-2 and TRBJ2-7, with 8 bases that match TRBD2. The CDR3 has 19 amino acids. Germline loops: CDR1 LGHNA, CDR2 YNFKEQ. This CDR3 is CTSSQVGNRAGENSYEQYF. DNA of the CDR3: TGTACCAGCAGCCAAGTCGGGAATCGAGCGGGGGAGAACTCCTACGAGCAGTACTTC.

On this clonotype itself: A single base separates this from a much larger clone, so it may be a read error. J is TRBJ2-6 and V is TRBV12-3 or TRBV12-4; a weak D match, TRBD1 (5 bases). The CDR3 is made up of 16 amino acids. The CDR3 DNA sequence: TGTGCCAGCAGTCCCTCTCCTGGGTCTGGGGCCAACGTCCCGACTTTC. This translates into CASSPSPGSGANVPTF.

V and J are TRBV19 and TRBJ2-1; D is possibly TRBD2 (5 bases). The CDR3 extends over 16 amino acids. Trimming left V 4 bases short and J 1 base short, with 14 bases between. Germline loops: CDR1 LNHDA, CDR2 SQIVND (reference sequence). The CDR3 nucleotides are TGTGCCAGTAGTACTACTAGATCCGCATCCTACAATGAGCAGTTCTTC. It translates to CASSTTRSASYNEQFF.

This clonotype was observed many times. The rearrangement joins TRBV4-2 to TRBJ2-4; weak D call: TRBD2 (7 bases). The CDR3 is made up of 16 amino acids. V was clipped by 3 bases and J by 5 bases, with 17 bases between them. Germline assignment: CDR1 LGHNA and CDR2 YNFKEQ. CDR3 amino acids: CASSQREGGGENIQYF. The CDR3 DNA is TGTGCCAGCAGCCAGAGGGAGGGGGGGGGCGAAAACATTCAGTACTTC.

The rearrangement joins TRBV7-2 to TRBJ2-5; D is ambiguous. Deletions cut 1 base from V and 2 bases from J, with 14 bases between. The germline V gene encodes CDR1 SGHTA and CDR2 FQGNSA. This CDR3 is built from 16 residues. The CDR3 region has the DNA TGTGCCAGCAGCTTAGGGCCAGTGGAACTGCAAGAGACCCAGTACTTC. Protein: CASSLGPVELQETQYF.

This clonotype was seen repeatedly, ten times or more. The genes are TRBV7-2 and TRBJ1-1; D gene unclear. Looked up from germline, CDR1 is SGHTA and CDR2 is FQGNSA. This CDR3 spans 14 amino acids. The V and J ends lost 2 bases and 4 bases respectively, with 11 bases between them. This CDR3 reads CASSLHPGGTEAFF. Written as DNA, the CDR3 is TGTGCCAGCAGCTTACACCCGGGAGGCACTGAAGCTTTCTTT.

The rearrangement joins TRBV20-1 to TRBJ2-7, with D hard to call. Germline V gene lookup returns CDR1 DFQATT and CDR2 SNEGSKA (reference sequence). CDR3 size: 12 residues. V lost 3 bases, J lost 4 bases, and 10 bases lay in between. CDR3: CSASTTLYEQYF. The CDR3, as DNA: TGCAGTGCTAGCACGACCCTATACGAGCAGTACTTC.

The chain combines TRBV29-1 with TRBJ1-2; D remains ambiguous. The V gene lost 4 bases and the J gene lost 0 bases, with 9 bases spanning the gap. Germline assignment: CDR1 SQVTM and CDR2 ANQGSEA. CDR3 length: 13 residues. CDR3 loop: CSVGEFSNYGYTF. DNA of the CDR3: TGCAGCGTTGGCGAATTCTCTAACTATGGCTACACCTTC.

This clonotype was detected a few times. The rearrangement links TRBV6-4 to TRBJ1-5; perhaps TRBD1 as D (5 bases). CDR3 length equals 15 residues. CDR1 MRHNA and CDR2 SNTAGT come from the germline V gene. Trimming stripped 0 bases from V and 2 bases from J, with 8 bases between. The CDR3 bases are TGTGCCAGCAGTGACTCAGGGGAAGGCAATCAGCCCCAGCATTTT. As protein: CASSDSGEGNQPQHF.

The chain joins TRBV5-1 to TRBJ2-1, with 11 bases aligning to TRBD1. J was trimmed by 2 bases and V by 4 bases; bases with no gene match: 5. The CDR3 loop spans 16 amino acids. Germline CDR1 is SGHRS and CDR2 is YFSETQ. The CDR3 region has the DNA TGCGCCAGCAGCCTACAGGGACAGGGGGCCTACAATGAGCAGTTCTTC. It encodes CASSLQGQGAYNEQFF.

The sample holds many counts of this clonotype. The chain couples TRBV6-5 to TRBJ1-5, with D possibly TRBD1 on 5 matching bases. Between the trimmed V and J ends, which lost 8 bases and 0 bases, there was a span of 14 bases. From germline, CDR1 is MNHEY and CDR2 SVGAGI. The CDR3 has 15 residues. CDR3 loop: CASSRRGLSNQPQHF. In nucleotides, the CDR3 is TGTGCCAGCTCCAGGCGGGGCCTTAGCAATCAGCCCCAGCATTTT.

This clonotype was observed a few times. The V and J genes are TRBV5-1 and TRBJ2-5; D may be TRBD1 (6 bases). The V end was cut by 3 bases, the J end by 10 bases, with 13 bases between. Per germline, CDR1 SGHRS and CDR2 YFSETQ. This CDR3 region has 12 residues. The CDR3 is CASSSRGFDQYF. CDR3 DNA sequence: TGCGCCAGCAGCTCCAGGGGTTTCGACCAGTACTTC.

A few counts support this clonotype. J is TRBJ2-1 and V is TRBV14; D possibly matches TRBD1 or TRBD2 (5 bases each). The germline V and J ends were trimmed by 0 bases and 9 bases, with 12 bases remaining between them. The germline CDR1 and CDR2 sequences are SGHDN and FVKESK. CDR3 length equals 14 residues. CDR3 loop: CASSQELPGREQFF. The CDR3 region has the DNA TGTGCCAGCAGCCAAGAGTTGCCGGGACGTGAGCAGTTCTTC. Complete variable domain (other parts from reference TRBV14 and TRBJ2-1): EAGVTQFPSHSVIEKGQTVTLRCDPISGHDNLYWYRRVMGKEIKFLLHFVKESKQDESGMPNNRFLAERTGGTYSTLKVQPAELEDSGVYFCASSQELPGREQFFGPGTRLTVL.

The gene calls are TRBV12-3 or TRBV12-4 and TRBJ2-5; either TRBD1 or TRBD2 may fit D (5 bases each). V lost 3 bases and J lost 11, with 25 bases in between. The CDR3 is made up of 16 amino acids. CDR3 protein: CASSFRGRIISQEQYF. The DNA of the CDR3 is TGTGCCAGCAGTTTTAGGGGACGGATCATCAGCCAGGAGCAGTACTTC.

The chain combines TRBV4-3 with TRBJ2-1, with 9 bases identical to TRBD1. There are 15 residues in the CDR3. CDR1 is LGHNA, CDR2 YSLEER, per germline. Trimming at V came to 1 base and at J to 10 bases, leaving 8 bases not matched to a gene. The CDR3 DNA is TGCGCCAGCAGCCAAGGGACAGGGGATTGCATAGAGCAGTTCTTC. This gives the protein CASSQGTGDCIEQFF.

The V gene is TRBV5-4, the J gene TRBJ2-1; D may be TRBD1 (7 bases). CDR1 and CDR2 (germline): SGHNT, YYREEE (reference sequence). The CDR3 is made up of 16 amino acids. Trimming took off 4 bases at V and 6 bases at J, with 20 bases between the two ends. The CDR3 protein is CASSEDRFSEGNEQFF. CDR3 DNA: TGTGCCAGCAGCGAGGACAGGTTCTCGGAGGGCAATGAGCAGTTCTTC.

This clonotype turned up a few times. This chain joins TRBV28 and TRBJ2-7; weak D call: TRBD1 (6 bases). In germline, CDR1 is MDHEN, CDR2 SYDVKM. This CDR3 is 13 amino acids long. V was cut by 2 bases and J by 6 bases, with 11 bases left in between. DNA for the CDR3: TGTGCCAGCAGTTTACCAACAGGGCCCGAGCAGTACTTC. It encodes CASSLPTGPEQYF.

This clonotype was observed a handful of times. V and J are TRBV6-2 or TRBV6-3 and TRBJ1-5; D uncertain. The CDR3 length is 13 residues. The germline CDR1 and CDR2 sequences are MNHEY and SVGEGT. Trimming took off 4 bases at V and 4 bases at J, with 8 bases between the two ends. CDR3: CASSSIRNQPQHF. The CDR3 bases are TGTGCCAGCAGTTCGATCAGAAATCAGCCCCAGCATTTT.